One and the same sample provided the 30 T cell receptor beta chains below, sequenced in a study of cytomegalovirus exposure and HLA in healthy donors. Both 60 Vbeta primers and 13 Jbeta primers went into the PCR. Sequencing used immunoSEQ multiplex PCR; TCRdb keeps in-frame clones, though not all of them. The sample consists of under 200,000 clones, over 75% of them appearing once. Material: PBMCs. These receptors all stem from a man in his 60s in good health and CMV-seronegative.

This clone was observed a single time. The CDR3 sequence: CATELGGRGATNTEAFF. CDR3 nucleotides: TGCGCCACCGAATTGGGGGGGAGGGGCGCGACGAACACTGAAGCTTTCTTT. This chain joins TRBV10-1 and TRBJ1-1, with D possibly matching TRBD1 (5 bases). Germline CDR1 and CDR2: WNHNN and SYGVQD (reference sequence). Deletions cut 10 bases from V and 1 base from J, with 25 bases between. This CDR3 is 17 amino acids long.

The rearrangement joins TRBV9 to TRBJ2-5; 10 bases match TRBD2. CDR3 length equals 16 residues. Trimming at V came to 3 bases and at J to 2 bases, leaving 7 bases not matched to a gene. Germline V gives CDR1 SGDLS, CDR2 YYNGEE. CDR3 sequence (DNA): TGTGCCAGCAGCGCCGCGAGGACTAGCGGACAAGAGACCCAGTACTTC. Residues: CASSAARTSGQETQYF.

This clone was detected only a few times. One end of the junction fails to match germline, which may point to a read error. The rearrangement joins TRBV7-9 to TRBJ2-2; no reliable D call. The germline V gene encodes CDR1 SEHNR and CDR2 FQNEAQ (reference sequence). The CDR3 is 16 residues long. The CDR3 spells CSSSRLNSPNTGELFF. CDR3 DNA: TGTTCCAGCAGCCGTTTGAACTCTCCGAACACCGGGGAGCTGTTTTTT.

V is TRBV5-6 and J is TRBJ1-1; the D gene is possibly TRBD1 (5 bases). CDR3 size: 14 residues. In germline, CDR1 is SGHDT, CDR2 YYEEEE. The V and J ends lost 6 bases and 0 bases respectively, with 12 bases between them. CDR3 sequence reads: CASTLGALNTEAFF. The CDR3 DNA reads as TGTGCCAGCACCCTTGGGGCCCTGAACACTGAAGCTTTCTTT.

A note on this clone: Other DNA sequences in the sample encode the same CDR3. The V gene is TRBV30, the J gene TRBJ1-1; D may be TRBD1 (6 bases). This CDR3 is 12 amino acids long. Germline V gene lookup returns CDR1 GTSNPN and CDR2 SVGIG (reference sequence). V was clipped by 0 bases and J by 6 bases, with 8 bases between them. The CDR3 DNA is TGTGCCTGGAGTGTAGGGGGTCCTGAAGCTTTCTTT. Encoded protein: CAWSVGGPEAFF.

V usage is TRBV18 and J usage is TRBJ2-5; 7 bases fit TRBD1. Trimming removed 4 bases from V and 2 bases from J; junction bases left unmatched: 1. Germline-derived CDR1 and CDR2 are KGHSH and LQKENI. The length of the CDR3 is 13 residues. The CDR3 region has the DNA TGTGCCAGCTCACGACAGGGACAAGAGACCCAGTACTTC. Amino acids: CASSRQGQETQYF.

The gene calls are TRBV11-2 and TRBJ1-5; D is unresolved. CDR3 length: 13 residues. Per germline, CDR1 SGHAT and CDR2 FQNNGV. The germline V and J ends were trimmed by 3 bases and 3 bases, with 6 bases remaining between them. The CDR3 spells CASSFSDNQPQHF. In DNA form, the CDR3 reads TGTGCCAGCAGCTTTAGCGACAATCAGCCCCAGCATTTT.

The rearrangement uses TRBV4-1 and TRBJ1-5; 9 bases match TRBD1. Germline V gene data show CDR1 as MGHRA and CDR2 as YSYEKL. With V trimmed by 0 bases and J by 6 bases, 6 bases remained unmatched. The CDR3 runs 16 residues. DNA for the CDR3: TGCGCCAGCAGCCAAGAGGGACAGGGTGACACTCAGCCCCAGCATTTT. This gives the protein CASSQEGQGDTQPQHF.

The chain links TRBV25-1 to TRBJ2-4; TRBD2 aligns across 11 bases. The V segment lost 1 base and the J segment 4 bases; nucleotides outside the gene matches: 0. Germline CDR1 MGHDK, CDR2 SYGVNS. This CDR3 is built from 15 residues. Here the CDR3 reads CASSEWTSGKNIQYF. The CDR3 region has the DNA TGTGCCAGCAGTGAATGGACTAGCGGGAAAAACATTCAGTACTTC.

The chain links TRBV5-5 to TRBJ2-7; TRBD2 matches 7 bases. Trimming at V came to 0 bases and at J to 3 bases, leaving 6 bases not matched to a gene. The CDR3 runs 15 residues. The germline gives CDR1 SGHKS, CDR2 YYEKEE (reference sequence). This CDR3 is CASSLAAGAVYEQYF. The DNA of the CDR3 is TGTGCCAGCAGCTTGGCGGCGGGAGCGGTCTACGAGCAGTACTTC.

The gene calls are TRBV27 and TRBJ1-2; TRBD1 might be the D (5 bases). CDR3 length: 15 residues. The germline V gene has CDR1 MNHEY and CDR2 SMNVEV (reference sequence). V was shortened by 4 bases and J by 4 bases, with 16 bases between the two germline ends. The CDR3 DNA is TGTGCCAGCAGTTACTCCTCTGACAGTCCCTATGGCTACACCTTC. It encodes CASSYSSDSPYGYTF.

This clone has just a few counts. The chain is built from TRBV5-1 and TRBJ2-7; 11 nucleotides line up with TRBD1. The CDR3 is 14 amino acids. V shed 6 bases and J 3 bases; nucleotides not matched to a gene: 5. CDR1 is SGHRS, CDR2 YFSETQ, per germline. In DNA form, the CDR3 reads TGCGCCAGCACCACCGGGACAGGGGGCTACGAGCAGTACTTC. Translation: CASTTGTGGYEQYF.

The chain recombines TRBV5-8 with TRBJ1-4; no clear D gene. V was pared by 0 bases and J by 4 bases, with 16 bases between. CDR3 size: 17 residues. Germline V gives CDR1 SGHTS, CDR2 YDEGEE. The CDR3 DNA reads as TGTGCCAGCAGCTTGGCCCCTGGAGGGTGGGGTAATGAAAAACTGTTTTTT. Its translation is CASSLAPGGWGNEKLFF.

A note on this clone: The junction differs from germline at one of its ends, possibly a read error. In nucleotides, the CDR3 is TGCAGCGTTTCAGGGGATGGTCAGCCCCAGAATTTT. This sequence encodes CSVSGDGQPQNF. The genes are TRBV29-1 and TRBJ1-5; TRBD1 might be the D (6 bases). Germline CDR1 reads SQVTM; CDR2 reads ANQGSEA. The CDR3 has 12 amino acids.

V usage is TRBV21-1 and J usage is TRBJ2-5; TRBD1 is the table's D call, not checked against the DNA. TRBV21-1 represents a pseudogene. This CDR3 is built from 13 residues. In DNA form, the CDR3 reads TGTGCCAGCAGCATTGGTCAGGGAGAGACCCAGTACTTC. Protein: CASSIGQGETQYF.

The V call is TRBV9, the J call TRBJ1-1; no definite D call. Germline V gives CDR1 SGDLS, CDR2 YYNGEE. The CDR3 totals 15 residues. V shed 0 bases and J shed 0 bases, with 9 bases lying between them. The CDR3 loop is CASSVAAVMNTEAFF. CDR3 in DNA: TGTGCCAGCAGCGTAGCTGCGGTGATGAACACTGAAGCTTTCTTT.

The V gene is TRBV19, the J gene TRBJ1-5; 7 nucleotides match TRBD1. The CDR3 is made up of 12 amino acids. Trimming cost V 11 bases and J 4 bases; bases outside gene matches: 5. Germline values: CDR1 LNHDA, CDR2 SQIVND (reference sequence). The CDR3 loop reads CALGGGNQPQHF. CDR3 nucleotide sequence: TGTGCCCTAGGGGGCGGAAATCAGCCCCAGCATTTT.

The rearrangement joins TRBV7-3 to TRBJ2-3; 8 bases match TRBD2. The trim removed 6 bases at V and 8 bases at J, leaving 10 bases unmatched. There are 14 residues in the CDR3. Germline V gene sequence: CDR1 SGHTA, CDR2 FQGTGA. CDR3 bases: TGTGCCAGCAGTCAGGGACTAGATAGGGCTACGCAGTATTTT. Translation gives CASSQGLDRATQYF.

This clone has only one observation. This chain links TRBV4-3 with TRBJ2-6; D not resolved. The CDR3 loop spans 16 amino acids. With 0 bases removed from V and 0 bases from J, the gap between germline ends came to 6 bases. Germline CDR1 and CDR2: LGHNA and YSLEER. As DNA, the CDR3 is TGCGCCAGCAGCCAAGACTGGCCCTCTGGGGCCAACGTCCTGACTTTC. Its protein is CASSQDWPSGANVLTF.

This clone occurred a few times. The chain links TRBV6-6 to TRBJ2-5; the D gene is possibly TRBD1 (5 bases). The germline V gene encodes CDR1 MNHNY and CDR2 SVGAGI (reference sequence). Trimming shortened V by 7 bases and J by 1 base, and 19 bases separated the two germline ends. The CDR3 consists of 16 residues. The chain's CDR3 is CASTPRLGHLQETQYF. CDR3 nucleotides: TGTGCCAGCACCCCCCGGCTCGGACACCTCCAAGAGACCCAGTACTTC.

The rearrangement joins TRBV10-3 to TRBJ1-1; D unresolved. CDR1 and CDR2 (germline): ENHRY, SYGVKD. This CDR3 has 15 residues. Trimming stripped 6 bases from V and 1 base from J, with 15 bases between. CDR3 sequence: CAISGSQTGNTEAFF. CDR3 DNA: TGTGCCATCAGCGGATCCCAGACGGGGAACACTGAAGCTTTCTTT.

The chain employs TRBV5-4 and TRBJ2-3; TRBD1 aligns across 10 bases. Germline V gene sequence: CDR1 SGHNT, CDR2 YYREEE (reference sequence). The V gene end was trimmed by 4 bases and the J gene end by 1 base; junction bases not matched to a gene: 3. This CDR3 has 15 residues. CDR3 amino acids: CASSGGTGGTDTQYF. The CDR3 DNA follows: TGTGCCAGCAGCGGCGGGACAGGGGGCACAGATACGCAGTATTTT.

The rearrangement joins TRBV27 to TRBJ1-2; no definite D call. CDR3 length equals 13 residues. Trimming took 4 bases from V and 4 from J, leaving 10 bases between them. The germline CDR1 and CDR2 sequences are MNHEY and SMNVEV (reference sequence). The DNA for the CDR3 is TGTGCCAGCAGTTCATCCAGGCTCTATGGCTACACCTTC. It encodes CASSSSRLYGYTF.

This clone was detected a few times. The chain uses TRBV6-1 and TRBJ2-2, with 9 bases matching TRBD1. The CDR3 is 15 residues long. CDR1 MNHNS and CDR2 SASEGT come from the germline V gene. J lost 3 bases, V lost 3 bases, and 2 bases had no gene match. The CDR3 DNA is TGTGCCAGCAGTGAGGGACAGGGAGACACCGGGGAGCTGTTTTTT. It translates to CASSEGQGDTGELFF.

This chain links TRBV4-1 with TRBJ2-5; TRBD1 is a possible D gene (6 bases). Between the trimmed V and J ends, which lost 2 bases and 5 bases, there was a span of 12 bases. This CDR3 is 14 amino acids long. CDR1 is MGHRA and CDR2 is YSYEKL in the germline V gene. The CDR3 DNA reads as TGCGCCAGCAGCCAAACTATCGGACAGGAGACCCAGTACTTC. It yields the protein CASSQTIGQETQYF.

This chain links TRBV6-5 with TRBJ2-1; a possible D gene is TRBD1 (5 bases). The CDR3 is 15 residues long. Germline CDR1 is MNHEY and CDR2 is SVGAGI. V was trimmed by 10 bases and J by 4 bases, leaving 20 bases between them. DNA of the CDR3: TGTGCCATACCTCCGACGCAGGGTGTTTACAATGAGCAGTTCTTC. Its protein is CAIPPTQGVYNEQFF.

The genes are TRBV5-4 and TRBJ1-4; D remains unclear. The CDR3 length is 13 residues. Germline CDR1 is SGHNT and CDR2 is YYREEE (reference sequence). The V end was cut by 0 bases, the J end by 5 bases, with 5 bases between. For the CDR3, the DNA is TGTGCCAGCAGCTTGGACGAGAATGAAAAACTGTTTTTT. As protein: CASSLDENEKLFF.

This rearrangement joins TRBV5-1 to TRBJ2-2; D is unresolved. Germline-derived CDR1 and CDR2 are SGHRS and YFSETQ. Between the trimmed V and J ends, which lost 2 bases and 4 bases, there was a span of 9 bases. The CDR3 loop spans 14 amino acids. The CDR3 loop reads CASSFVSGTGELFF. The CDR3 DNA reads TGCGCCAGCAGCTTTGTCTCCGGCACCGGGGAGCTGTTTTTT.

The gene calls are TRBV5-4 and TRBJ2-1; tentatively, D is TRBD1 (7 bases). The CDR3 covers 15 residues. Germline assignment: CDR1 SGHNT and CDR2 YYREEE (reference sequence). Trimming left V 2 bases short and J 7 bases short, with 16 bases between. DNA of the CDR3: TGTGCCAGCAGCTTAGACAGGGAGGCTTGGAATGAGCAGTTCTTC. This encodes CASSLDREAWNEQFF.

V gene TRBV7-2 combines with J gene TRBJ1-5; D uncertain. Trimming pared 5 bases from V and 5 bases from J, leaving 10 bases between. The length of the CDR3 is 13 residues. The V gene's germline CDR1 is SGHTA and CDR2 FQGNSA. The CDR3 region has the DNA TGTGCCAGCAGCCCCGACGGGGATCAGCCCCAGCATTTT. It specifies CASSPDGDQPQHF.